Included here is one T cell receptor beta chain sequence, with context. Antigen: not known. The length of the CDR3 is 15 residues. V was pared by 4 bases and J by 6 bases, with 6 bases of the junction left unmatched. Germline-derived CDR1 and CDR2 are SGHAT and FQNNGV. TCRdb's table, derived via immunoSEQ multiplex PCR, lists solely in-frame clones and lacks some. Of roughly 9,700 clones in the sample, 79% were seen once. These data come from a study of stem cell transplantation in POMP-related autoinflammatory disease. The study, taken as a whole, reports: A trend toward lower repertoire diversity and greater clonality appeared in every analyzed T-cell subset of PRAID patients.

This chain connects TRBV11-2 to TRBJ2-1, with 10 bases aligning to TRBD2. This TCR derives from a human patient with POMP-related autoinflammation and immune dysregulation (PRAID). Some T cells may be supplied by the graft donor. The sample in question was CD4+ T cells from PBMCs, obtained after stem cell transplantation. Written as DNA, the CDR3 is TGTGCCAGCAGCTCAATTAGCGGGAGGACCAATGAGCAGTTCTTC. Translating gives CASSSISGRTNEQFF.